This is a list of T cell receptor beta chains from one sample in a study of lymphopenia after photon versus proton radiotherapy. Assay: immunoSEQ multiplex PCR; the TCRdb copy retains only in-frame clones and omits some. The sample comprises 50,000 or so clones, more than 85% of which are singletons, and about a sixth rests with the top ten. The sequencing used peripheral blood, collected from a patient treated with photon-based radiotherapy. All receptors derive from a woman in her thirties or forties with cholangiocarcinoma. The CDR3 runs from the conserved cysteine through the conserved F or W. The D gene is left open where the match is weak. Clone size is stated in some rows and not others, as once, few, many or a class when expanded.

d_gene	j_gene	abundance	v_gene	CDR3nt	CDR3aa
.	TRBJ2-7	.	TRBV5-5	TGTGCCAGCAGCTTGGAGGAGGGGAGGGGGTACGAGCAGTACTTC	CASSLEEGRGYEQYF
TRBD2	TRBJ2-1	.	TRBV10-3	TGTGCCGCGACTAGCGGGAGGGCCAGGGTAAATGAGCAGTTCTTC	CAATSGRARVNEQFF
TRBD1	TRBJ2-5	.	TRBV7-9	TGTGCCAGCAGCCCCGGACAGGCTCCGAGTGAGACCCAGTACTTC	CASSPGQAPSETQYF
.	TRBJ2-7	.	TRBV6-1	TGTGCCAGCAGGGATCCCGACAGGAGCTCCTACGAGCAGTACTTC	CASRDPDRSSYEQYF
TRBD1	TRBJ1-6	.	TRBV4-1	TGCGCCAGCAGCCATATACAGGGGTTGGGTGAGGCTGCACTCCACTTT	CASSHIQGLGEAALHF
TRBD2	TRBJ2-1	.	TRBV11-2	TGTGCCAGCAGCCGCGGACTAGCGGGAGGGTTCTACAATGAGCAGTTCTTC	CASSRGLAGGFYNEQFF
.	TRBJ2-2	.	TRBV11-2	TGTGCCAGCAGCTTAGTAGACACCGGGGAGCTGTTTTTT	CASSLVDTGELFF
.	TRBJ1-3	.	TRBV6-5	TGTGCCAGCAGTTACTCGTACTCATCTGGAAACACCATATATTTT	CASSYSYSSGNTIYF
.	TRBJ1-1	.	TRBV10-2	TGCGCCAGCAGTGTGACGGCTGGGGACACTGAAGCTTTCTTT	CASSVTAGDTEAFF
.	TRBJ1-1	.	TRBV27	TGTGCCAGCAGTTGGGGGGGGCTGAACACTGAAGCTTTCTTT	CASSWGGLNTEAFF
.	TRBJ1-5	.	TRBV19	TGTGCCAGTAGTAGCCTAGGACGGACCTACCAGCCCCAGCATTTT	CASSSLGRTYQPQHF
TRBD2	TRBJ2-3	.	TRBV10-1	TGCGCCAGCAGTGAAGGTAGCGGGAATACGCAGTATTTT	CASSEGSGNTQYF
.	TRBJ1-5	few	TRBV28	TGTGCCAGCAGTCAGGGTCCTCGTCAGCCCCAGCATTTT	CASSQGPRQPQHF
.	TRBJ2-3	.	TRBV7-8	TGTGCCAGCAGCTTAAACCGGGGCCCAGATACGCAGTATTTT	CASSLNRGPDTQYF
TRBD1	TRBJ1-2	.	TRBV14	TGTGCCAGCAGCGAAACAGGGGGCGGGGATGGCTACACCTTC	CASSETGGGDGYTF
TRBD1	TRBJ1-1	.	TRBV29-1	TGCAGCGCCAACAGGGGGAACACTGAAGCTTTCTTT	CSANRGNTEAFF
.	TRBJ2-2	.	TRBV6-5	TGTGCCAGCAAGGAGGGGGAAACCGGGGAGCTGTTTTTT	CASKEGETGELFF
.	TRBJ2-7	.	TRBV15	TGTGCCACCAGCAGAGACGTGGTAGAGGGCGAGCAGTACTTC	CATSRDVVEGEQYF
.	TRBJ2-7	.	TRBV11-3	TGTGCCAGCAGTCCTGGGACCGGCGTGGAGCAGTACTTC	CASSPGTGVEQYF
.	TRBJ1-5	.	TRBV5-1	TGCGCCAGCAGCTTGGACCCCCGACAGTCCGGAAGCAATCAGCCCCAGCATTTT	CASSLDPRQSGSNQPQHF
.	TRBJ2-7	.	TRBV7-2	TGTGCCAGCAGCTTAGTTCGGGGGGCGAGCTCCTACGAGCAGTACTTC	CASSLVRGASSYEQYF
TRBD2	TRBJ2-1	.	TRBV7-3	TGTGCCAGCAGCTGGGTAGCGGGCCAGACCAATGAGCAGTTCTTC	CASSWVAGQTNEQFF
.	TRBJ2-2	.	TRBV11-2	TGTGCCAGCTTAAACACCGGGGAGCTGTTTTTT	CASLNTGELFF